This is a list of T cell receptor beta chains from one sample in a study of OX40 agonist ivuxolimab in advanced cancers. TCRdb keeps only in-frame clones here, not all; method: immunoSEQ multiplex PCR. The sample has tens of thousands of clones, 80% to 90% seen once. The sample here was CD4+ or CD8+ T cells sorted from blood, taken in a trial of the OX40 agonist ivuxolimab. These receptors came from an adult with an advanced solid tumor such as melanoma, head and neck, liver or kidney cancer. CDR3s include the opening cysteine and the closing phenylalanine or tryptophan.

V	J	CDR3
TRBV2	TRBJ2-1	CASSEIGGRGVGNEQFF
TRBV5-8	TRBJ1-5	CASSRTGLAQHF
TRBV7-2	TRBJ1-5	CASSLRGWPQHF
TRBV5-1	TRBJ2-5	CASSFRGSQETQYF
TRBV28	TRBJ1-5	CASSLSGRAYSNQPQHF
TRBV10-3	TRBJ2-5	CAISDPSPRREGAETQYF
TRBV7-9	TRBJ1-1	CASSLDRGPTEAFF
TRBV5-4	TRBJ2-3	CASSSPSGRVSDTQYF
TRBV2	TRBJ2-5	CASRGVLTSGSETQYF
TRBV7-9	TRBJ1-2	CASSDREKGYTF
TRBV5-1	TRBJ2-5	CASSLKAGGETQYF
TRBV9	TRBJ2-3	CASSSSGMGDTQYF
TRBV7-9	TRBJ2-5	CASSSFRDEETQYF
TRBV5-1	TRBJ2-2	CASSSDSNTGELFF
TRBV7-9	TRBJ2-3	CASSLSRTDTQYF
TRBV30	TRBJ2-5	CAWSVYGSGTQYF
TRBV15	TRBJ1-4	CATSRDRARGEKLFF
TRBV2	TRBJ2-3	CASSEAGNRGSTDTQYF
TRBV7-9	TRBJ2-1	CASSPRQIEYNEQFF
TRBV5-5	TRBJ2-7	CAPKSYEQYF
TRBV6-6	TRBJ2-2	CASSARTRVTGELFF
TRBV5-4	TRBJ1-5	CASSLEVGVSPISNQPQHF
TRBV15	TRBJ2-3	CATSRTSDPDTQYF
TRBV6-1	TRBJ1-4	CASMLGYEKLFF
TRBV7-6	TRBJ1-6	CASSAQVFGSPLHF
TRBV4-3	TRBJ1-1	CASSPGQGALSTEAFF
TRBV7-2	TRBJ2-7	CASSYVGSGLAGDYEQYF
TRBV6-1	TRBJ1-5	CASDDREGQPQHF
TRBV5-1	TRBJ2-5	CASLRGTGGVGETQYF
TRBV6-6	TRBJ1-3	CASSYRSGEDTIYF
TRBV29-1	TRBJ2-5	CSVEAGDTALQETQYF
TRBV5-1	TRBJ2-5	CASSSLGLAGEETQYF
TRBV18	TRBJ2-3	CASSGRSGSGTDTQYF
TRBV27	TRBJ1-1	CASSSLRTGTEAFF
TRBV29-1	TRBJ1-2	CSVEVQGAKGYTF
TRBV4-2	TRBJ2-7	CASSQVGSVGEQYF
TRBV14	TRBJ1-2	CASSQGGGGPDGYTF